This entry lists 12 T cell receptor beta chains sequenced from one sample in a study of radiotherapy plus CTLA-4 blockade in lung cancer. Measured with immunoSEQ multiplex PCR; TCRdb has only the in-frame clones, and not every one. The sample yields about 48,000 clones, 82% seen once. The sample here was peripheral blood, taken from a patient treated with radiotherapy plus ipilimumab. These TCRs come from a human donor with non-small cell lung cancer who had stable disease on radiotherapy plus ipilimumab.

The V gene is TRBV18, the J gene TRBJ2-7, with 7 bases that match TRBD2. The germline V gene has CDR1 KGHSH and CDR2 LQKENI. Losses at the gene ends were 6 bases for V and 3 bases for J; bases not matched to a gene: 8. This CDR3 is built from 14 residues. The CDR3 protein is CASSPARGSYEQYF. CDR3 nucleotide sequence: TGTGCCAGCTCCCCCGCTCGCGGGAGCTACGAGCAGTACTTC.

The chain combines TRBV4-1 with TRBJ1-2; 11 nucleotides agree with TRBD1. This CDR3 is built from 16 residues. CDR1 is MGHRA, CDR2 YSYEKL, per germline. With 3 bases clipped from V and 4 bases from J, the junction kept 7 bases outside the gene matches. CDR3 in DNA: TGCGCCAGCAGCCAGATCCCAGGGACAGGGGGCTATGGCTACACCTTC. As protein: CASSQIPGTGGYGYTF.

This clone was detected only a few times. The chain carries TRBV13 and TRBJ1-5; 11 nucleotides line up with TRBD1. The CDR3 has 17 amino acids. Per the germline V gene, CDR1 is PRHDT and CDR2 is FYEKMQ (reference sequence). V dropped 6 bases and J dropped 0; count of bases not matched to a gene: 7. This CDR3 reads CASRRGQGGHSNQPQHF. For the CDR3, the DNA is TGTGCCAGCAGACGGGGACAGGGGGGGCATAGCAATCAGCCCCAGCATTTT.

The chain employs TRBV11-2 and TRBJ2-5; weak D call: TRBD2 (6 bases). TRBJ2-7 explains the end of the DNA better; the J call may be wrong. CDR1 and CDR2 (germline): SGHAT, FQNNGV. This CDR3 contains 17 residues. The CDR3 DNA reads TGTGCCAGCAGCTTACTTGGGGGGAGGCGACCCTCCTACGAGCAGTACTTC. This encodes CASSLLGGRRPSYEQYF.

The chain uses TRBV2 and TRBJ1-5; possibly TRBD1 for D (6 bases). The CDR3 contains 15 residues. V dropped 2 bases and J dropped 7 bases, with 15 bases sitting between them. CDR1 is SNHLY and CDR2 is FYNNEI in the germline V gene. DNA for the CDR3: TGTGCCAGCAGTGAACAAGGTAGGGGGTGGCAGCCCCAGCATTTT. This codes for CASSEQGRGWQPQHF.

This chain uses TRBV5-1 with TRBJ2-3; 12 nucleotides line up with TRBD1. This CDR3 contains 14 residues. CDR1 is SGHRS, CDR2 YFSETQ, per germline. The ends lost 8 bases at V and 3 bases at J; junction bases unmatched: 4. CDR3 loop: CASKGQGATDTQYF. As DNA, the CDR3 is TGCGCCAGTAAGGGACAGGGGGCAACAGATACGCAGTATTTT.

The genes are TRBV11-3 and TRBJ2-7; maybe TRBD1 (6 bases). With 5 bases removed from V and 2 bases from J, the gap between germline ends came to 10 bases. This CDR3 spans 13 amino acids. The V gene's germline CDR1 is SGHNT and CDR2 YENEEA. The CDR3 protein is CASSLQGTYEQYF. The CDR3 bases are TGTGCCAGCAGCCTACAGGGTACCTACGAGCAGTACTTC.

The chain joins TRBV5-1 to TRBJ2-1; tentatively, D is TRBD2 (6 bases). CDR1 and CDR2 (germline): SGHRS, YFSETQ. V was trimmed by 0 bases and J by 4 bases, leaving 11 bases between them. This CDR3 spans 15 amino acids. CDR3 nucleotides: TGCGCCAGCAGCTTGGACGGGAGACCTTACAATGAGCAGTTCTTC. The encoded protein is CASSLDGRPYNEQFF.

This clone was counted between two and nine times. The J gene is TRBJ2-1, the V gene TRBV27, with 9 bases aligning to TRBD1. The V segment lost 3 bases and the J segment 8 bases; nucleotides outside the gene matches: 5. Looked up from germline, CDR1 is MNHEY and CDR2 is SMNVEV (reference sequence). The length of the CDR3 is 14 residues. The CDR3 coding sequence is TGTGCCAGCAGTTTGGGGACAGGGTTAGATGAGCAGTTCTTC. Its protein product is CASSLGTGLDEQFF.

The J gene is TRBJ2-3, the V gene TRBV6-1, with TRBD1 as a possible D gene (6 bases). This CDR3 is 14 amino acids long. The germline V gene has CDR1 MNHNS and CDR2 SASEGT. Trimming shortened V by 4 bases and J by 2 bases, and 10 bases separated the two germline ends. CDR3 sequence: CASSVGADTDTQYF. CDR3 coding DNA: TGTGCCAGCAGTGTGGGGGCGGACACAGATACGCAGTATTTT.

This clone was counted between two and nine times. This sequence joins TRBV28 and TRBJ2-7, with TRBD2 matching over 14 bases. V shed 6 bases, J shed 4 bases, and the junction held 5 bases outside the gene matches. Germline loops: CDR1 MDHEN, CDR2 SYDVKM. The CDR3 totals 15 residues. The CDR3 DNA sequence: TGTGCCAGCAGGAAGACTAGCGGGAGGGTTTACGAGCAGTACTTC. Translation gives CASRKTSGRVYEQYF.

V usage is TRBV29-1 and J usage is TRBJ2-5; D possibly corresponds to TRBD2 (6 bases). The J call may be wrong; the DNA end is better matched by TRBJ2-7. Germline V CDR1 and CDR2: SQVTM, ANQGSEA. This CDR3 spans 13 amino acids. In DNA form, the CDR3 reads TGCAGCGTTGGATATCAGGGCGGGGACGAGCAGTACTTC. This sequence encodes CSVGYQGGDEQYF.